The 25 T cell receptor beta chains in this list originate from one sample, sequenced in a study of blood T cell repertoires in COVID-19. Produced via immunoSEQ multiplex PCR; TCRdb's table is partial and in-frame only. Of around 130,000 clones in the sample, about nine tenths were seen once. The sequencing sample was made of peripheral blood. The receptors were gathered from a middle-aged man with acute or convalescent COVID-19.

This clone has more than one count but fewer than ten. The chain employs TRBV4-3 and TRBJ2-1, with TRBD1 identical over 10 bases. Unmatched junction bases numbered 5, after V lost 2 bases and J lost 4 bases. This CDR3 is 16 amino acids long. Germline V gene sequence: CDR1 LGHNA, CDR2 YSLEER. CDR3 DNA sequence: TGCGCCAGCAGCCAACTCGGGACAGGGGATTACAATGAGCAGTTCTTC. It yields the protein CASSQLGTGDYNEQFF.

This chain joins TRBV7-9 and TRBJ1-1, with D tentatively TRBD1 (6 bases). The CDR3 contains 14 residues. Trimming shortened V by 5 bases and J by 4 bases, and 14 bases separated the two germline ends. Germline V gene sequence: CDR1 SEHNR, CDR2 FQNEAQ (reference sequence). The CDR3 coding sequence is TGTGCCAGCAGCCCCCAGGGGATGAGCACTGAAGCTTTCTTT. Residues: CASSPQGMSTEAFF.

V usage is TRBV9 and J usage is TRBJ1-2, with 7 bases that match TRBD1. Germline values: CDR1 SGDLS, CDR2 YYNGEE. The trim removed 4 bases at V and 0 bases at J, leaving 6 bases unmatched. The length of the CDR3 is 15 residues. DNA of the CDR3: TGTGCCAGCAGCCCCCAGACAGGGACTAACTATGGCTACACCTTC. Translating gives CASSPQTGTNYGYTF.

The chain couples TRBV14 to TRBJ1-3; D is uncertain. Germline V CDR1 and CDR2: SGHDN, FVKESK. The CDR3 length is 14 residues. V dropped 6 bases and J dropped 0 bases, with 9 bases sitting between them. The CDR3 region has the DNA TGTGCCAGCAGTCCCATACACTCTGGAAACACCATATATTTT. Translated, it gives CASSPIHSGNTIYF.

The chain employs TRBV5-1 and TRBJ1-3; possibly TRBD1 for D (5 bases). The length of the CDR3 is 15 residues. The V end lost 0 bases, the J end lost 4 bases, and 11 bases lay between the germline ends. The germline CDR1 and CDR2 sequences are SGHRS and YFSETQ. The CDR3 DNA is TGCGCCAGCAGCTTGGAACTACAGGAGGGAAACACCATATATTTT. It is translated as CASSLELQEGNTIYF. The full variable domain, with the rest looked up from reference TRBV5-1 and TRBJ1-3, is KAGVTQTPRYLIKTRGQQVTLSCSPISGHRSVSWYQQTPGQGLQFLFEYFSETQRNKGNFPGRFSGRQFSNSRSEMNVSTLELGDSALYLCASSLELQEGNTIYFGEGSWLTVV.

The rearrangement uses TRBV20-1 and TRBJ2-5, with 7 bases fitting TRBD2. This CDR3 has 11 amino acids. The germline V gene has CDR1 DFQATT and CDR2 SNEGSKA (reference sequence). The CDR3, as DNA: TGCAGCCTGAGCGGGATAGAGACCCAGTACTTC. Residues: CSLSGIETQYF.

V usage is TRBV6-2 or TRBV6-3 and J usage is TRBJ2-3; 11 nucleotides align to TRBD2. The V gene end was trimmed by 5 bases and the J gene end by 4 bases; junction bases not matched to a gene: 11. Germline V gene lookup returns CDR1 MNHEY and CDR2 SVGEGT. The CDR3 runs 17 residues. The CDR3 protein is CASSPGRLAGFADTQYF. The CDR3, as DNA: TGTGCCAGCAGTCCCGGCAGACTAGCGGGGTTCGCAGATACGCAGTATTTT.

The CDR3 is CASSQDEGTLNTEAFF. In nucleotides, the CDR3 is TGTGCCAGCAGCCAAGATGAGGGCACTTTGAACACTGAAGCTTTCTTT. V and J are TRBV3-1 (or the pseudogene TRBV3-2) and TRBJ1-1; the D is unclear. The CDR3 contains 16 residues. The V gene's germline CDR1 is LGHDT and CDR2 YNNKEL (reference sequence). Trimming cost V 0 bases and J 0 bases, with 11 bases left between them.

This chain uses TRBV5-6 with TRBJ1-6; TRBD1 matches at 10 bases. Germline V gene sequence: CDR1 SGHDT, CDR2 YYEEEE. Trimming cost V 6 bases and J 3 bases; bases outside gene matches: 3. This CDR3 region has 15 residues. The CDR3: CASMRDRGYNSPLHF. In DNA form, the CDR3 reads TGTGCCAGCATGCGGGACAGGGGCTATAATTCACCCCTCCACTTT.

CDR3 DNA: TGTGCCAGCAGTTACCCCTTGGAGGGACGGGGAGGCTACACCTTC. Translating gives CASSYPLEGRGGYTF. The rearrangement uses TRBV6-6 and TRBJ1-2, with a weak D call TRBD1 (5 bases). V was shortened by 2 bases and J by 8 bases, with 18 bases between the two germline ends. Germline lookup yields CDR1 MNHNY and CDR2 SVGAGI (reference sequence). The CDR3 sequence is 15 residues long.

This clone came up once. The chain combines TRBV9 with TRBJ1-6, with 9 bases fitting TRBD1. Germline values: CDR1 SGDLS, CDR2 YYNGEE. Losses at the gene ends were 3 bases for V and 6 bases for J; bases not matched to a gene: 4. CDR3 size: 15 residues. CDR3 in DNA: TGTGCCAGCAGCGCGGACAGGGGAGTTAATTCACCCCTCCACTTT. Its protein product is CASSADRGVNSPLHF.

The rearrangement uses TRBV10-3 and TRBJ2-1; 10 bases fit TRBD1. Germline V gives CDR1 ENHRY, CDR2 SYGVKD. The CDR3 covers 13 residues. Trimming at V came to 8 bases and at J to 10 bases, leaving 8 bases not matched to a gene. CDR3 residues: CAIGVDRGVEQFF. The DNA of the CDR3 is TGTGCCATCGGGGTGGACAGGGGGGTAGAGCAGTTCTTC.

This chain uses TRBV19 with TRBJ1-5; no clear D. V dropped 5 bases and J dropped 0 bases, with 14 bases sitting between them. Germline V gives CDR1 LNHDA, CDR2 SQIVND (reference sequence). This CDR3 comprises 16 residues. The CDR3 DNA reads TGTGCCAGTAGTCCCCCCCCAGGTAATAGCAATCAGCCCCAGCATTTT. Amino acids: CASSPPPGNSNQPQHF.

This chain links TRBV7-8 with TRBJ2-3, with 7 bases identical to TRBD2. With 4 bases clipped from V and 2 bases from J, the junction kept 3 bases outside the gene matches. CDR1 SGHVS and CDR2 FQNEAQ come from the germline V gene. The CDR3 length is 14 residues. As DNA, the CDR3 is TGTGCCAGCAGCTCGGGACTACACACAGATACGCAGTATTTT. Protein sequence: CASSSGLHTDTQYF.

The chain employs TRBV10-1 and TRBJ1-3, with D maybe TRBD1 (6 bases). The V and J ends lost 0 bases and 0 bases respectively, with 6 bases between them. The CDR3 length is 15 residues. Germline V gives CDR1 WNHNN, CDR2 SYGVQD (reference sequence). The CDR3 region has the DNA TGCGCCAGCAGTGAGTCAGGGGGCTCTGGAAACACCATATATTTT. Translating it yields CASSESGGSGNTIYF.

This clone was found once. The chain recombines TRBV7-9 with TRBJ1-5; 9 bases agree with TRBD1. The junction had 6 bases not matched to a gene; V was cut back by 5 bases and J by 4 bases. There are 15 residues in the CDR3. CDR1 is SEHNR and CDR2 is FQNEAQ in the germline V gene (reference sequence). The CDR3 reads CASSPAGTGNQPQHF. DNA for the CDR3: TGTGCCAGCAGCCCGGCCGGGACAGGGAATCAGCCCCAGCATTTT.

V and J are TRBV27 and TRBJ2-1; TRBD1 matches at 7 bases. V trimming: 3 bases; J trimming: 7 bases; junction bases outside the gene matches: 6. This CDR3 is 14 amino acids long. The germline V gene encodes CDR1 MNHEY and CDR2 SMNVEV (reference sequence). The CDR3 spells CASSFRQGRNEQFF. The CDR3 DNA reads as TGTGCCAGCAGTTTCCGACAGGGTAGAAATGAGCAGTTCTTC.

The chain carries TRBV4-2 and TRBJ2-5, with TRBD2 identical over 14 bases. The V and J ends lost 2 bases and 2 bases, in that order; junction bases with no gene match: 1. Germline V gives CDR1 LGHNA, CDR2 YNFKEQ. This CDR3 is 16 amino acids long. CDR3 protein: CASSQRLAGGQETQYF. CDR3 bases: TGTGCCAGCAGCCAAAGACTAGCGGGGGGGCAAGAGACCCAGTACTTC.

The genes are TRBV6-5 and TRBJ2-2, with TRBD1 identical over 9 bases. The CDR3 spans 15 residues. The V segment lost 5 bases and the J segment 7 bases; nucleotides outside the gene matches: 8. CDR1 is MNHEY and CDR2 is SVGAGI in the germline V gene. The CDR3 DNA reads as TGTGCCAGCAGTCACGGGACAGGGACCGTCGGGGAGCTGTTTTTT. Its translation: CASSHGTGTVGELFF.

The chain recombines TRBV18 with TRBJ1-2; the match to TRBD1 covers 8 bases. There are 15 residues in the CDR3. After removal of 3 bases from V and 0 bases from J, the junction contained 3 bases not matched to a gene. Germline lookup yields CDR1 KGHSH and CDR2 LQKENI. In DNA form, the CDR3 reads TGTGCCAGCTCACCCGGGACAGGAGCTAACTATGGCTACACCTTC. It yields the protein CASSPGTGANYGYTF.

Written as DNA, the CDR3 is TGTGCCAGCAGCCCAGGGACAGACAATCAGCCCCAGCATTTT. Translating it yields CASSPGTDNQPQHF. J is TRBJ1-5 and V is TRBV7-2, with 7 bases aligning to TRBD1. The V gene end was trimmed by 5 bases and the J gene end by 3 bases; junction bases not matched to a gene: 4. The CDR3 extends over 14 amino acids. Germline assignment: CDR1 SGHTA and CDR2 FQGNSA. Filled out from reference TRBV7-2 and TRBJ1-5, the complete variable domain reads GAGVSQSPSNKVTEKGKDVELRCDPISGHTALYWYRQSLGQGLEFLIYFQGNSAPDKSGLPSDRFSAERTGGSVSTLTIQRTQQEDSAVYLCASSPGTDNQPQHFGDGTRLSIL.

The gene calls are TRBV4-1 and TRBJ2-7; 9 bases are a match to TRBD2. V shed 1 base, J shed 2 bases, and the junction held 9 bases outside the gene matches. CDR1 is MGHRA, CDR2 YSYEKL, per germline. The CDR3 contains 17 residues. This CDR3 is CASSQGASGIVTYEQYF. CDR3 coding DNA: TGCGCCAGCAGCCAAGGGGCTAGCGGGATCGTCACCTACGAGCAGTACTTC.

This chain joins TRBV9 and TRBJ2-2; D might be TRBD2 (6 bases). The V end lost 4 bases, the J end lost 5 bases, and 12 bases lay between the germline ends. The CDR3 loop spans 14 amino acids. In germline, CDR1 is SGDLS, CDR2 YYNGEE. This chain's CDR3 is CASSPSSVTGELFF. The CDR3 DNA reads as TGTGCCAGCAGCCCTTCTAGCGTTACCGGGGAGCTGTTTTTT. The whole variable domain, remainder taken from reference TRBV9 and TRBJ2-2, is DSGVTQTPKHLITATGQRVTLRCSPRSGDLSVYWYQQSLDQGLQFLIQYYNGEERAKGNILERFSAQQFPDLHSELNLSSLELGDSALYFCASSPSSVTGELFFGEGSRLTVL.

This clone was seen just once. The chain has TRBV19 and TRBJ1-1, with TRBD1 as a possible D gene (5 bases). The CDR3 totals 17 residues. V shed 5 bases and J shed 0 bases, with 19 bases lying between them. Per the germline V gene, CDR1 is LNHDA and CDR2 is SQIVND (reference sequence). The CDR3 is CASSPRTPSGLNTEAFF. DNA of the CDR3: TGTGCCAGTAGTCCCCGGACACCATCAGGCCTGAACACTGAAGCTTTCTTT.

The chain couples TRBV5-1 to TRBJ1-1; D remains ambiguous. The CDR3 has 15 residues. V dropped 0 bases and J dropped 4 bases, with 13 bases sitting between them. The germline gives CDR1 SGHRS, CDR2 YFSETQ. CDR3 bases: TGCGCCAGCAGCTTGGCCGGCGGGTTGGTCACTGAAGCTTTCTTT. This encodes CASSLAGGLVTEAFF. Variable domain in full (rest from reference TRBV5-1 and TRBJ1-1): KAGVTQTPRYLIKTRGQQVTLSCSPISGHRSVSWYQQTPGQGLQFLFEYFSETQRNKGNFPGRFSGRQFSNSRSEMNVSTLELGDSALYLCASSLAGGLVTEAFFGQGTRLTVV.